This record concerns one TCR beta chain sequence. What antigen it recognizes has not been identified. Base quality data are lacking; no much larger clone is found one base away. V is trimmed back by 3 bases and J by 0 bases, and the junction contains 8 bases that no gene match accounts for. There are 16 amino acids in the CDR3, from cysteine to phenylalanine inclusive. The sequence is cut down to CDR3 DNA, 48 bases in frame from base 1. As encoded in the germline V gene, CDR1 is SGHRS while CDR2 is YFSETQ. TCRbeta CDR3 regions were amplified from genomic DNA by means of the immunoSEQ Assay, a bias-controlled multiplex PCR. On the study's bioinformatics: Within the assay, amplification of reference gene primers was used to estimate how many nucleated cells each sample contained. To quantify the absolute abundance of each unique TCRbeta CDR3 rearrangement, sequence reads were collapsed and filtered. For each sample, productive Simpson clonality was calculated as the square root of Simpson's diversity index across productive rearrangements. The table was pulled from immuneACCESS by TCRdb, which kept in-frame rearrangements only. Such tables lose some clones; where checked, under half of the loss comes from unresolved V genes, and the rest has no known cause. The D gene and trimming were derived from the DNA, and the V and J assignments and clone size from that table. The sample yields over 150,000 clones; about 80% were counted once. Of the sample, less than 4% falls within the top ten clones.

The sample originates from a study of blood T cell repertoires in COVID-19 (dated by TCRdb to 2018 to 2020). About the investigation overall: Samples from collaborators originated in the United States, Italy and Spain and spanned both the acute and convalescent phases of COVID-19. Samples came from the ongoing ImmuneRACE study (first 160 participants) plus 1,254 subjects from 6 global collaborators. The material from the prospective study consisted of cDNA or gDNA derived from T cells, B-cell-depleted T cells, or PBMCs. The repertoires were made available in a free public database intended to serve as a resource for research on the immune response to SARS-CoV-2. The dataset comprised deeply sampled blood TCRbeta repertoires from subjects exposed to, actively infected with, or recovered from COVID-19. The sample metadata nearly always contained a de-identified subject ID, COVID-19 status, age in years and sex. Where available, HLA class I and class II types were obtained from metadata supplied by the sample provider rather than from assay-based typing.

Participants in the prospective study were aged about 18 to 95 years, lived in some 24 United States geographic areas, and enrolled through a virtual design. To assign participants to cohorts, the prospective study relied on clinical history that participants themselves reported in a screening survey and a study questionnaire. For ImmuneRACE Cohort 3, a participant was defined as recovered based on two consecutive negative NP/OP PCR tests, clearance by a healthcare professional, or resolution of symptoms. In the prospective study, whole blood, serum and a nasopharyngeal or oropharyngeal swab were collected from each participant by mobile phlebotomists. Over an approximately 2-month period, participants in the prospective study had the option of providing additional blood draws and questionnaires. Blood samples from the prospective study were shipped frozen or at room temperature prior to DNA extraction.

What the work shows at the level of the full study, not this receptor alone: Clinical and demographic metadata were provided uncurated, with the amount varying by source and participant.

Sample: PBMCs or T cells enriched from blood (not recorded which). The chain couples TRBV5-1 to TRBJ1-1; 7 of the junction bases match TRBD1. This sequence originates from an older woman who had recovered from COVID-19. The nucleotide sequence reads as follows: TGCGCCAGCAGCTCCGGTCCCGGGACAGTGAACACTGAAGCTTTCTTT. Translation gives CASSSGPGTVNTEAFF.